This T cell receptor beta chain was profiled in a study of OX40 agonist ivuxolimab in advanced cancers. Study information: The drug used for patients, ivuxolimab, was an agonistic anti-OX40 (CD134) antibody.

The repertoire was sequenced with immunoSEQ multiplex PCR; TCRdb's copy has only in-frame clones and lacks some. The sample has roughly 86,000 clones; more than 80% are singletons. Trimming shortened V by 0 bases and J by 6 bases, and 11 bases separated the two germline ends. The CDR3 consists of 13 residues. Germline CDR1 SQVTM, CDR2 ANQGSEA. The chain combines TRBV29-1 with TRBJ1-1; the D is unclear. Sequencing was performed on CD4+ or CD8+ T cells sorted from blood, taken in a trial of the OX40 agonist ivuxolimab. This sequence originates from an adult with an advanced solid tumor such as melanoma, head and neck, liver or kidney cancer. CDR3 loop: CSVEDRGRPEAFF. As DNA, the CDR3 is TGCAGCGTTGAAGATCGGGGTAGGCCTGAAGCTTTCTTT.